This T cell receptor (beta chain) was sequenced during a study of Ad26.COV2.S vaccination and SARS-CoV-2 variants. The treatment is: roughly 19 received Ad26.COV2.S at low or high dose, single or two shots; about 5 received placebo; per-sample allocation not given. Day 63 after the first vaccine or placebo injection was the time point for sampling. Based in Boston, the donor was an adult of 18-55 years. The CDR3 extends over 16 amino acids. V gave up 8 bases and J gave up 0 bases; unmatched junction bases: 6. Germline assignment: CDR1 SNHLY and CDR2 FYNNEI. Repertoires were generated with immunoSEQ multiplex PCR, while TCRdb's copy carries only in-frame clones and drops some. The data contain 380,000 or so clones, 80% to 90% of them seen just once; the ten biggest clones take up almost 7.5%. A note on this clone: Its cognate antigen is unknown.

General study points: Substantial post-vaccination breadth of spike-specific CD8+ and CD4+ T cell responses was reported.

This sequence joins TRBV2 and TRBJ2-6, with TRBD1 matching over 8 bases. This receptor was taken from a person between 18 and 59 years old who received the Ad26.COV2.S COVID-19 vaccine or a placebo. The sample here was peripheral blood, taken in a trial of Ad26.COV2.S vaccine versus placebo. CDR3 nucleotides: TGTGCCAGCTTGGACAGGGTTTACTCTGGGGCCAACGTCCTGACTTTC. Its protein is CASLDRVYSGANVLTF.